The rows below give T cell receptor beta chains drawn from one sample of a study of blood T cell repertoires in COVID-19. Produced via immunoSEQ multiplex PCR; TCRdb's table is partial and in-frame only. The sample has 95,000 to 110,000 clones; about 89% are singletons. The source material was peripheral blood. These TCRs come from a woman aged 60 to 75 with acute or convalescent COVID-19. Each CDR3 is given with its conserved first and last residue. A D gene is named only where the DNA matches it firmly. Size is stated for part of the rows, as once, few or many counts, or as a class when the clone is expanded.

>TRBJ2-5|-|TRBV3-1/TRBV3-2|-
TGTGCCAGCAGCCCTGGGACTTTTGGGACCCAGTACTTC
CASSPGTFGTQYF
>TRBJ1-2|-|TRBV7-2|-
TGTGCCAGCAGCTTAGGCAGCGTAAATTTCTATGGCTACACCTTC
CASSLGSVNFYGYTF
>TRBJ2-1|TRBD2|TRBV7-3|once
TGTGCCAGCAGCTCTTTGAAAAGCGGGAGTTTTACCTACAATGAGCAGTTCTTC
CASSSLKSGSFTYNEQFF
>TRBJ1-1|-|TRBV20-1|-
TGCAGTGCTAGTAGTCGGGGGGCGACTGAAGCTTTCTTT
CSASSRGATEAFF
>TRBJ2-5|TRBD1|TRBV5-1|-
TGCGCCAGCAGCACCGACAGGGCTCAAGAGACCCAGTACTTC
CASSTDRAQETQYF
>TRBJ2-1|-|TRBV15|-
TGTGCCACCAGCAGAGTTAGCGGCTACAATGAGCAGTTCTTC
CATSRVSGYNEQFF
>TRBJ2-3|-|TRBV5-1|-
TGCGCCAGCAGCTTCACAGGGGATACGCAGTATTTT
CASSFTGDTQYF
>TRBJ2-1|TRBD1|TRBV10-1|-
TGCGCCAGCAGTGAGCCGGGACAGGGAGTCAATGAGCAGTTCTTC
CASSEPGQGVNEQFF
>TRBJ1-2|TRBD1|TRBV7-8|-
TGTGCCAGCAGCTTAGAGAGCAGGGGGCAGGGTGGCTACACCTTC
CASSLESRGQGGYTF
>TRBJ2-1|TRBD2|TRBV3-1/TRBV3-2|-
TGTGCCAGCACCCACGGGGGAGGGAATGAGCAGTTCTTC
CASTHGGGNEQFF
>TRBJ1-5|-|TRBV20-1|-
TGCAGTGCTAGTCCCCTAGGTGGCACACGTAATCAGCCCCAGCATTTT
CSASPLGGTRNQPQHF
>TRBJ1-1|-|TRBV2|-
TGTGCCAGCAATGCAGGGGCGGCAATGAACACTGAAGCTTTCTTT
CASNAGAAMNTEAFF
>TRBJ2-2|-|TRBV9|-
TGTGCCAGTAGTAGAGGGACTGTGACCGGGGAGCTGTTTTTT
CASSRGTVTGELFF
>TRBJ1-6|TRBD1|TRBV9|-
TGTGCCAGCAGCGTAGGGGGGACAGGGCTGGATTCACCCCTCCACTTT
CASSVGGTGLDSPLHF
>TRBJ1-2|TRBD1|TRBV28|few
TGTGCCAGCAACTCCAAACAGGGGCTTAACTATGGCTACACCTTC
CASNSKQGLNYGYTF
>TRBJ2-7|TRBD1|TRBV5-1|-
TGCGCCAGCAGCTTGTTACAGGGGGCGCATAACGAGCAGTACTTC
CASSLLQGAHNEQYF
>TRBJ2-5|TRBD2|TRBV5-1|-
TGCGCCAGCAGCTTTGGCGGGAGCGTCTCCCAAGAGACCCAGTACTTC
CASSFGGSVSQETQYF
>TRBJ1-2|-|TRBV2|-
TGTGCCAGCGCTCGGGACACCTATGGCTACACCTTC
CASARDTYGYTF
>TRBJ1-1|-|TRBV4-1|few
TGCGCCAGCAGCCAAGGACAGCTTAACACTGAAGCTTTCTTT
CASSQGQLNTEAFF
>TRBJ2-1|-|TRBV5-1|-
TGCGCCAGCACCCCGACAGTCTCCTACAATGAGCAGTTCTTC
CASTPTVSYNEQFF
>TRBJ2-3|-|TRBV7-3|-
TGTGCCAGCAGCTTAGACAGAACGCAGTATTTT
CASSLDRTQYF
>TRBJ2-5|-|TRBV19|-
TGTGCCAGTAGTTATTTTTTTGCCGGTCAAGAGACCCAGTACTTC
CASSYFFAGQETQYF
>TRBJ1-4|TRBD1|TRBV7-3|once
TGTGCCAGCAGCTCCGAGCGATATCCTGGACAGGGGGTTCCGACAACTAATGAAAAACTGTTTTTT
CASSSERYPGQGVPTTNEKLFF
>TRBJ1-5|-|TRBV7-2|-
TGTGCCAGCAGCTTAGGGCAAAATCAGCCCCAGCATTTT
CASSLGQNQPQHF
>TRBJ1-1|TRBD1|TRBV5-4|-
TGTGCCAGCAGCGGACCTAAGGGGGCGCGCACTGAAGCTTTCTTT
CASSGPKGARTEAFF
>TRBJ2-5|-|TRBV2|-
TGTGCCAGCTTGGAGGGAGAGACCCAGTACTTC
CASLEGETQYF
>TRBJ1-6|-|TRBV7-9|-
TGTGCCAGCAGCTTAGCCACCGGGAAGGGAAGTCGGAATTCACCCCTCCACTTT
CASSLATGKGSRNSPLHF
>TRBJ1-1|-|TRBV5-1|-
TGCGCCAGCAGCTGGGCGGGGGGGAACACTGAAGCTTTCTTT
CASSWAGGNTEAFF
>TRBJ2-5|TRBD1|TRBV7-9|once
TGTGCCAGCAGCTTAGACGGGACAGGGCAAGAGACCCAGTACTTC
CASSLDGTGQETQYF
>TRBJ2-1|TRBD2|TRBV4-1|-
TGCGCCAGCAGCCAAGTTAGCGGGAGGGGTGAGCAGTTCTTC
CASSQVSGRGEQFF
>TRBJ1-1|-|TRBV9|-
TGTGCCAGCAGCGTAGGACAGGAGCCTGAAGCTTTCTTT
CASSVGQEPEAFF
>TRBJ1-1|TRBD1|TRBV7-8|few
TGTGCCAGCAGCCAAAGGGACAGCCTCACTGAAGCTTTCTTT
CASSQRDSLTEAFF
>TRBJ2-6|TRBD1|TRBV9|-
TGTGCCAGTGGTCAGCAGGGGGCTGGGGCCAACGTCCTGACTTTC
CASGQQGAGANVLTF
>TRBJ2-5|TRBD1|TRBV19|once
TGTGCCAGTAGAATAAGGGGTGGGACAGCACAAGAGACCCAGTACTTC
CASRIRGGTAQETQYF
>TRBJ1-5|-|TRBV28|-
TGTGCCAGCAGTTTATCGGGGCAGCCCCAGCATTTT
CASSLSGQPQHF
>TRBJ1-1|-|TRBV18|-
TGTGCCAGCTCACCCCAGGAGCGGGGAGGGTCAGAAGCTTTCTTT
CASSPQERGGSEAFF
>TRBJ2-2|TRBD1|TRBV30|-
TGTGCCTGGAGTACACAGGGGACCGGGGAGCTGTTTTTT
CAWSTQGTGELFF
>TRBJ2-4|-|TRBV6-5|-
TGTGCCAGCAGTTACGGGCAAGGGGTAAACATTCAGTACTTC
CASSYGQGVNIQYF
>TRBJ2-1|-|TRBV10-3|-
TGTGCTACTAATGAATACAATGAGCAGTTCTTC
CATNEYNEQFF
>TRBJ2-5|TRBD2|TRBV9|-
TGTGCCAGCAGCGCCTCTAGCGGGGGGCTCCAAGAGACCCAGTACTTC
CASSASSGGLQETQYF
>TRBJ1-3|-|TRBV11-3|-
TGTGCCAGCAGCTTCCCCGCAGGGACTGGAAACACCATATATTTT
CASSFPAGTGNTIYF
>TRBJ2-2|TRBD2|TRBV6-5|-
TGTGCCAGCATGCTAGCGGGGAGTTTTGGCGGGGAGCTGTTTTTT
CASMLAGSFGGELFF
>TRBJ1-3|-|TRBV11-3|-
TGTGCCAGCAGCTCGGACGGAGGGGGAAACACCATATATTTT
CASSSDGGGNTIYF
>TRBJ1-1|TRBD1|TRBV28|-
TGTGCCAGCAGCCTGAGACAGGGAGCTTTCTTT
CASSLRQGAFF
>TRBJ1-5|-|TRBV28|-
TGTGCCAGCAGTTTGAGCCAGGCCGGCAATCAGCCCCAGCATTTT
CASSLSQAGNQPQHF
>TRBJ1-1|-|TRBV6-5|-
TGTGCCAGCGGACAGACCATGAACACTGAAGCTTTCTTT
CASGQTMNTEAFF
>TRBJ1-1|TRBD1|TRBV5-1|-
TGCGCCAGCAGCTTTCAAGGGGGCGCAGGAACTGAAGCTTTCTTT
CASSFQGGAGTEAFF
>TRBJ1-2|-|TRBV19|-
TGTGCCAGTAGTAGAGGGACACAGAACTATGGCTACACCTTC
CASSRGTQNYGYTF
>TRBJ1-1|-|TRBV29-1|-
TGCAGCGTCTTCGACGGGATCACTGAAGCTTTCTTT
CSVFDGITEAFF
>TRBJ2-3|-|TRBV7-9|-
TGTGCCAGCAGCTTAGCGCACGTGGCAGGTTTCACAGATACGCAGTATTTT
CASSLAHVAGFTDTQYF
>TRBJ2-5|TRBD2|TRBV28|-
TGTGCCAGCAGTTCCCCGGGACTAGCGGGAGGAGAGACCCAGTACTTC
CASSSPGLAGGETQYF